This T cell receptor (beta chain) was identified during a study of blood T cells in healthy people across ages (dated by TCRdb to the mid-2010s). At the level of the whole study: In model experiments, roughly one uniquely barcoded TCR beta cDNA molecule per two T cells was captured by template switching. The study measured age-related changes in TCR beta repertoire diversity using deep sequencing normalized with unique cDNA molecular identifiers. The donors were divided into four age groups: young (average around 16 years), middle-aged (about 39), aged (roughly 66) and long-lived (more than 75). To avoid experimental bias, donors of different ages were spread randomly across the sequencing lanes. For two donors (one aged 18 to 29 and one aged 80 or older), the study analyzed two additional independent replicas of 1 million unique cDNA reads from the same blood draw. The paper as a whole reports these results and caveats: Because donor CMV infection status was unknown, age-related changes in expanded clonotypes were potentially confounded. A strong correlation was found between observed TCR beta diversity and the percentage of naive T cells measured by flow cytometry. The long-lived group showed more naive CD4+ T cells, fewer expanded clones and increased TCR diversity than the aged group, suggesting age selection. Since profiling was done on bulk unsorted PBMCs, naive and antigen-experienced compartments could not be conclusively compared. As age increased, observed TCR beta diversity per million T cells dropped in a roughly linear way, and a significant reduction was already evident by age about 36. Estimates of total diversity from one million sequenced T cells were regarded as lower bounds and underestimates.

V is clipped by 1 base and J by 4 bases, and the sequence between their germline boundaries is 15 bases long. The germline V gene sets CDR1 to MGHRA and CDR2 to YSYEKL. Measured from the cysteine to the phenylalanine, the CDR3 is 16 residues long. Of the read, only the CDR3 DNA is kept; its 48 bases are in frame from base 1. The library was produced with 5' RACE. Sequencing was carried out with an Illumina HiSeq 2500. A second PCR of 7 to 11 cycles was performed with a sample-barcoded 5' primer and a J-beta primer mix. A template-switch 5' adaptor carrying 12 random nucleotides introduced a unique molecular identifier onto each TCR beta cDNA molecule. Each sample yielded at least 3 million CDR3-containing paired-end reads. The Mint cDNA synthesis kit, primed by a TRBC-specific oligonucleotide, was used to synthesize first-strand cDNA from all RNA. After uracil-DNA glycosylase treatment, a first 18-cycle PCR used universal primers M1SS and BC2_uni_R on all cDNA. The original methods were these. For normalization, 1 million high-quality reads were randomly selected from each sample, with every read carrying a distinct molecular identifier. Instead of being binned into consensus sequences, reads with shared molecular identifiers were discarded. MiTCR, set to a Q25 quality threshold and the strictest error-elimination algorithm, was used for CDR3 identification, clonotype clustering and error correction. Lower-bound total TCR beta diversity was estimated with a nonparametric unseen species model using Euler transformation. TCRdb took the public reads, trimmed them with fastp at Q25, ran MiXCR for clone calling and kept in-frame beta chains. Every entry covers one CDR3 protein and lists the most common genes and DNA from its rows. TCRdb, rather than the study authors, made the V and J calls. This sample has 1.5 million to 2 million distinct CDR3 sequences in its table, and over 25% of those were observed once. Roughly 8% of the sample comes from the top ten.

Systemically healthy Caucasian individuals from Russia, some 38 in total and aged roughly 6 to 90 years, were included as donors. Each donor gave about 9.8 milliliters of peripheral blood, drawn into EDTA-treated Vacutainer tubes. Ficoll-Paque density-gradient centrifugation was used to isolate PBMCs, with at least 7 million per sample. Trizol reagent was used to extract total RNA from the PBMCs, yielding at least 5 micrograms per sample. The percentages of naive CD45RAhigh/CD27high T cells were determined by flow cytometry on a PBMC aliquot from every donor. On this clonotype itself: This receptor's antigen is unknown. Per-base quality was not reported, and no clone a single base away is much larger than it.

Sequenced sample: blood. This clonotype was sampled from a woman aged 30 to 39 in good health. In this chain, TRBV4-1 is recombined with TRBJ2-3; the D gene is possibly TRBD2, with 6 bases matching. CDR3 reads: CASSQVLASESDTQYF. The bases are TGCGCCAGCAGCCAAGTTCTAGCTAGCGAGTCAGATACGCAGTATTTT.